Following are 25 T cell receptor beta chains from one sample sequenced in a study of control samples from healthy donors and cancer patients. The method was immunoSEQ multiplex PCR; TCRdb's version includes in-frame clones alone and lacks a portion of them. The table shows approximately 87,000 clones, with about nine tenths occurring only once. The sequenced sample consisted of blood. Receptor source: a man in his fifties in good health.

The V and J genes are TRBV5-1 and TRBJ2-2; 7 bases are shared with TRBD1. J gave up 2 bases and V 5 bases, and 9 bases lay outside the gene matches. Germline CDR1 reads SGHRS; CDR2 reads YFSETQ. This CDR3 has 16 amino acids. The CDR3 DNA reads TGCGCCAGCAGGCAAACCACAGGGGAAAACACCGGGGAGCTGTTTTTT. It specifies CASRQTTGENTGELFF.

V usage is TRBV6-1 and J usage is TRBJ1-2; no firm D call. Trimming cost V 3 bases and J 1 base, with 12 bases left between them. CDR3 length: 15 residues. From germline, CDR1 is MNHNS and CDR2 SASEGT. The CDR3 nucleotides read TGTGCCAGCAGTGACACATACGCCTATAACTATGGCTACACCTTC. This translates into CASSDTYAYNYGYTF.

The chain couples TRBV6-6 to TRBJ2-2; TRBD1 might be the D (7 bases). Trimming cost V 5 bases and J 4 bases, with 14 bases left between them. The CDR3 loop spans 15 amino acids. CDR1 is MNHNY and CDR2 is SVGAGI in the germline V gene (reference sequence). CDR3 loop: CASSIQGGGTGELFF. In DNA, the CDR3 is TGTGCCAGCAGTATCCAGGGGGGAGGCACCGGGGAGCTGTTTTTT.

The V and J genes are TRBV7-2 and TRBJ2-1; weak D call: TRBD1 (6 bases). The CDR3 loop spans 15 amino acids. V was shortened by 6 bases and J by 9 bases, with 21 bases between the two germline ends. From germline, CDR1 is SGHTA and CDR2 FQGNSA. The CDR3 DNA reads TGTGCCAGCAGTACTCAGATGGCAAGGGGGAGTGAGCAGTTCTTC. Translation: CASSTQMARGSEQFF.

The V gene is TRBV19, the J gene TRBJ2-7; D gene unclear. Germline V CDR1 and CDR2: LNHDA, SQIVND (reference sequence). This CDR3 comprises 15 residues. Trimming removed 4 bases from V and 3 bases from J, with 16 bases in between. CDR3 region: CASSTYIHTGYEQYF. Here the CDR3 DNA reads TGTGCCAGTAGTACATACATTCACACGGGCTACGAGCAGTACTTC.

The chain joins TRBV5-1 to TRBJ1-2; weak D call: TRBD1 (6 bases). The germline CDR1 and CDR2 sequences are SGHRS and YFSETQ. The CDR3 has 14 residues. V lost 4 bases and J 8 bases, leaving 18 bases between the germline ends. The CDR3 nucleotides read TGCGCCAGCAGCCCAAACATACAGGGATTCGGCTACACCTTC. Its protein is CASSPNIQGFGYTF. The complete variable domain, with remaining parts taken from reference TRBV5-1 and TRBJ1-2, reads KAGVTQTPRYLIKTRGQQVTLSCSPISGHRSVSWYQQTPGQGLQFLFEYFSETQRNKGNFPGRFSGRQFSNSRSEMNVSTLELGDSALYLCASSPNIQGFGYTFGSGTRLTVV.

This clone was found a few times. The chain couples TRBV5-1 to TRBJ2-7, with D possibly being TRBD2 (6 bases). Trimming took off 0 bases at V and 4 bases at J, with 11 bases between the two ends. The CDR3 has 14 residues. Germline loops: CDR1 SGHRS, CDR2 YFSETQ. The CDR3 sequence: CASSLVGGEYEQYF. CDR3 DNA: TGCGCCAGCAGCTTGGTCGGCGGGGAATACGAGCAGTACTTC. Combining the CDR3 with reference TRBV5-1 and TRBJ2-7 gives the whole variable domain KAGVTQTPRYLIKTRGQQVTLSCSPISGHRSVSWYQQTPGQGLQFLFEYFSETQRNKGNFPGRFSGRQFSNSRSEMNVSTLELGDSALYLCASSLVGGEYEQYFGPGTRLTVT.

The V and J genes are TRBV30 and TRBJ2-5; D is possibly TRBD1 (5 bases). Trimming took 4 bases from V and 3 from J, leaving 6 bases between them. CDR3 size: 11 residues. Germline CDR1 reads GTSNPN; CDR2 reads SVGIG (reference sequence). CDR3 nucleotides: TGTGCCTGGAAAGGGGAAGAGACCCAGTACTTC. Protein product: CAWKGEETQYF.

The rearrangement uses TRBV27 and TRBJ1-2; weak D call: TRBD1 (5 bases). The CDR3 consists of 13 residues. Germline CDR1 and CDR2: MNHEY and SMNVEV (reference sequence). The germline V and J ends were trimmed by 6 bases and 3 bases, with 11 bases remaining between them. The CDR3 is CASRGQGYYGYTF. CDR3 nucleotides: TGTGCCAGCAGGGGGCAGGGTTACTATGGCTACACCTTC.

The chain carries TRBV5-6 and TRBJ1-5; 7 bases agree with TRBD1. Germline CDR1 and CDR2: SGHDT and YYEEEE. The trim removed 3 bases at V and 0 bases at J, leaving 3 bases unmatched. CDR3 size: 15 residues. In DNA form, the CDR3 reads TGTGCCAGCAGCTCGACAGGGTTTAGCAATCAGCCCCAGCATTTT. Protein: CASSSTGFSNQPQHF.

This rearrangement joins TRBV7-2 to TRBJ1-1, with TRBD1 identical over 9 bases. Per the germline V gene, CDR1 is SGHTA and CDR2 is FQGNSA. The CDR3 runs to 14 residues. V lost 3 bases, J lost 4 bases, and 3 bases stayed unmatched. The CDR3 is CASSFPTGGTEAFF. The CDR3 nucleotides are TGTGCCAGCAGCTTTCCGACAGGGGGCACTGAAGCTTTCTTT.

The CDR3: CASSSRTGVSGANVLTF. As DNA, the CDR3 is TGTGCCAGCAGCTCCCGGACAGGCGTCTCTGGGGCCAACGTCCTGACTTTC. The chain carries TRBV5-4 and TRBJ2-6; 7 nucleotides line up with TRBD1. After removal of 3 bases from V and 0 bases from J, the junction contained 6 bases not matched to a gene. The CDR3 extends over 17 amino acids. CDR1 is SGHNT, CDR2 YYREEE, per germline (reference sequence).

The V call is TRBV6-6, the J call TRBJ2-5; a possible D gene is TRBD2 (5 bases). The length of the CDR3 is 14 residues. The germline V and J ends were trimmed by 2 bases and 2 bases, with 9 bases remaining between them. Germline V gene lookup returns CDR1 MNHNY and CDR2 SVGAGI (reference sequence). CDR3: CASSYGGRQETQYF. CDR3 sequence (DNA): TGTGCCAGCAGTTACGGCGGGCGGCAAGAGACCCAGTACTTC.

The chain links TRBV24-1 to TRBJ1-2; no clear D gene. CDR3 length: 14 residues. The V gene's germline CDR1 is KGHDR and CDR2 SFDVKD. V lost 0 bases, J lost 2 bases, and 6 bases lay in between. CDR3 sequence (DNA): TGTGCCACCAGTGATTTGGGCAGCAACTATGGCTACACCTTC. Its protein product is CATSDLGSNYGYTF.

This sequence joins TRBV6-6 and TRBJ1-1; D unclear. The CDR3 runs to 12 residues. V dropped 3 bases and J dropped 2 bases, with 4 bases sitting between them. The V gene's germline CDR1 is MNHNY and CDR2 SVGAGI (reference sequence). CDR3 protein: CASSYSNTEAFF. Written as DNA, the CDR3 is TGTGCCAGCAGTTATAGTAACACTGAAGCTTTCTTT.

The CDR3 here is CASSSQGSNTEAFF. Written as DNA, the CDR3 is TGTGCCAGCAGCTCTCAGGGGTCAAACACTGAAGCTTTCTTT. V usage is TRBV7-2 and J usage is TRBJ1-1; D may be TRBD1 (6 bases). Germline-derived CDR1 and CDR2 are SGHTA and FQGNSA. V was pared by 4 bases and J by 2 bases, with 11 bases between. CDR3 length: 14 residues.

This chain links TRBV5-1 with TRBJ2-2; possibly TRBD2 for D (6 bases). The CDR3 runs 13 residues. From germline, CDR1 is SGHRS and CDR2 YFSETQ. V lost 7 bases to trimming and J lost 6 bases, with 13 bases between them. The CDR3 here is CASRRGSAGELFF. CDR3 nucleotide sequence: TGCGCCAGCCGGAGGGGATCGGCCGGGGAGCTGTTTTTT. Full variable domain (rest looked up from reference TRBV5-1 and TRBJ2-2): KAGVTQTPRYLIKTRGQQVTLSCSPISGHRSVSWYQQTPGQGLQFLFEYFSETQRNKGNFPGRFSGRQFSNSRSEMNVSTLELGDSALYLCASRRGSAGELFFGEGSRLTVL.

This clone occurred once. The chain joins TRBV7-9 to TRBJ2-3; TRBD2 agrees at 10 bases. V lost 6 bases to trimming and J lost 3 bases; unmatched junction nucleotides: 6. The CDR3 runs 15 residues. Germline-derived CDR1 and CDR2 are SEHNR and FQNEAQ (reference sequence). The CDR3 sequence is CASSFLAGATDTQYF. The CDR3 region has the DNA TGTGCCAGCAGTTTTCTAGCGGGGGCGACAGATACGCAGTATTTT.

This chain connects TRBV24-1 to TRBJ1-1; 8 bases map to TRBD1. J was trimmed by 4 bases and V by 7 bases; bases with no gene match: 7. Germline lookup yields CDR1 KGHDR and CDR2 SFDVKD. CDR3 length: 14 residues. CDR3 sequence reads: CATRGQGASTEAFF. CDR3 nucleotide sequence: TGTGCCACCAGAGGCCAGGGGGCAAGCACTGAAGCTTTCTTT.

The chain links TRBV3-1 (or the pseudogene TRBV3-2) to TRBJ1-2; D is uncertain. The germline gives CDR1 LGHDT, CDR2 YNNKEL (reference sequence). The CDR3 consists of 13 residues. V dropped 0 bases and J dropped 5 bases, with 7 bases sitting between them. The CDR3 loop reads CASSQEARYGYTF. In DNA form, the CDR3 reads TGTGCCAGCAGCCAAGAGGCTAGATATGGCTACACCTTC.

This chain joins TRBV7-8 and TRBJ1-3; no reliable D call. Germline V gene sequence: CDR1 SGHVS, CDR2 FQNEAQ. Trimming pared 0 bases from V and 0 bases from J, leaving 6 bases between. The CDR3 is made up of 15 amino acids. This CDR3 reads CASSLASDSGNTIYF. CDR3 nucleotides: TGTGCCAGCAGCTTAGCATCCGACTCTGGAAACACCATATATTTT.

The chain is built from TRBV19 and TRBJ1-4; 8 bases agree with TRBD1. Germline trimming cut 5 bases from V and 10 bases from J; bases unmatched to any gene: 9. Germline V gene data show CDR1 as LNHDA and CDR2 as SQIVND (reference sequence). The CDR3 sequence is 14 residues long. CDR3 in amino acids: CASSPPGQGAKLFF. CDR3 sequence (DNA): TGTGCCAGTAGTCCCCCCGGACAGGGAGCAAAACTGTTTTTT.

This chain connects TRBV3-1 (or the pseudogene TRBV3-2) to TRBJ1-2, with D perhaps TRBD1 (6 bases). The V gene's germline CDR1 is LGHDT and CDR2 YNNKEL (reference sequence). The CDR3 has 13 amino acids. Between the trimmed V and J ends, which lost 2 bases and 8 bases, there was a span of 12 bases. The DNA of the CDR3 is TGTGCCAGCAGCCAATGGCAGGGGAAAGGCTACACCTTC. Residues: CASSQWQGKGYTF.

V gene TRBV5-1 combines with J gene TRBJ2-3; TRBD2 might be the D (6 bases). CDR1 is SGHRS and CDR2 is YFSETQ in the germline V gene. This CDR3 comprises 15 residues. The ends were cut back, 6 bases at V and 6 bases at J, with 20 bases in the middle. The CDR3 spells CASTPVSGSGDTQYF. The CDR3 coding sequence is TGCGCCAGCACCCCAGTGAGCGGTAGCGGCGATACGCAGTATTTT.

This clone has just one count. The gene calls are TRBV11-2 and TRBJ2-3; D is unclear. This CDR3 is built from 13 residues. V shed 5 bases and J shed 8 bases, with 14 bases lying between them. The germline V gene encodes CDR1 SGHAT and CDR2 FQNNGV. The CDR3 DNA sequence: TGTGCCAGCAGCCAGAACAGAGTGGGTACGCAGTATTTT. It translates to CASSQNRVGTQYF.